The entry below gives a single TCR beta chain sequence along with its context. Each donor was healthy, and each was a bone marrow donor. Sampled while nominally healthy, donors likely had unrecorded immune exposures. This sample is drawn from a study of cytomegalovirus exposure and HLA in healthy donors. 13 Jbeta primers and 60 Vbeta primers were used for the PCR. Assay: immunoSEQ multiplex PCR; the TCRdb copy retains only in-frame clones and omits some. The table shows about 140,000 clones, with 82% occurring only once. This receptor was obtained from a woman aged 55-70 years in good health and CMV-seropositive. The sequenced sample consisted of PBMCs.

The CDR3 protein is CASSQDRSSSYYGYTF. The DNA of the CDR3 is TGTGCCAGCAGCCAAGATCGGTCAAGCTCCTACTATGGCTACACCTTC. The chain links TRBV4-2 to TRBJ1-2; D not resolved. V lost 0 bases, J lost 3 bases, and 14 bases lay in between. Germline V lookup: CDR1 LGHNA, CDR2 YNFKEQ. There are 16 residues in the CDR3.